The T cell receptor beta chain under discussion was sequenced for a study of CD8+CD57+ T cells in acquired aplastic anemia. In the study overall: CD4+ and CD8+ cells, once sorted, gave DNA averaging roughly 3.2 ug.

The template for TCR beta VDJ and CDR3 sequence profiling was genomic DNA. MiXCR, applied by TCRdb to the reads, yields one record per CDR3 protein. The repertoire holds 120,000 or so distinct CDR3 sequences, with over 30% as singletons. Individuals selected for sequencing had exhibited CD8+CD57+ cell expansion on flow cytometry. Untreated patients provided the blood samples, with no therapy given before sampling. The CDR3 length is 18 residues. Trimming removed 8 bases from V and 0 bases from J; junction bases left unmatched: 16. Germline CDR1 reads MNHNS; CDR2 reads SASEGT. This TCR was recovered from a human donor with aplastic anemia. The specimen sequenced was sorted CD4+, CD8+, or CD8+CD57+ T cells (not recorded which) from PBMCs. The rearrangement links TRBV6-1 to TRBJ1-1, with 9 bases identical to TRBD1. CDR3 in amino acids: CASVGPWDRASMNTEAFF. CDR3 in DNA: TGTGCCAGCGTAGGCCCTTGGGACAGGGCTTCGATGAACACTGAAGCTTTCTTT.